This entry is about one T cell receptor beta chain. What it binds is unknown. The data belong to a study of cytomegalovirus exposure and HLA in healthy donors. Findings and limits, study-wide: V- and J-gene trimming of TCR beta was linked (in a later analysis) to a missense DCLRE1C variant. With further analysis later on, most CMV-associated TCR beta chains appeared HLA-restricted. Previously analyzed data showed that most TCR beta V segments were productive at a frequency of about 90% or about 30%.

Amplification used 60 Vbeta primers and 13 Jbeta primers. Produced via immunoSEQ multiplex PCR; TCRdb's table is partial and in-frame only. Of around 210,000 clones listed, 75% to 90% are singletons. Trimming left V 5 bases short and J 3 bases short, with 10 bases between. The length of the CDR3 is 14 residues. In germline, CDR1 is SGHAT, CDR2 FQNNGV. Material: PBMCs. The chain uses TRBV11-2 and TRBJ2-2, with a possible D match to TRBD1 (6 bases). The origin of this receptor is a woman in her forties in good health and CMV-seronegative. The CDR3 spells CASSPDRHTGELFF. The CDR3 DNA reads as TGTGCCAGCAGCCCGGACAGACACACCGGGGAGCTGTTTTTT. The full variable domain, in which reference TRBV11-2 and TRBJ2-2 provide the parts outside the CDR3, is EAGVAQSPRYKIIEKRQSVAFWCNPISGHATLYWYQQILGQGPKLLIQFQNNGVVDDSQLPKDRFSAERLKGVDSTLKIQPAKLEDSAVYLCASSPDRHTGELFFGEGSRLTVL.